This is a list of T cell receptor beta chains from one sample in a study of blood T cell repertoires in COVID-19. Method: immunoSEQ multiplex PCR; TCRdb's copy keeps in-frame clones and lacks some. This sample yields tens of thousands of clones, of which over 90% are seen a single time; approximately 4.7% belongs to the top ten. Source material: peripheral blood. These receptor sequences come from a human donor in a cohort sampled during active COVID-19. Both conserved end residues are part of each CDR3. The D gene is left open where the match is weak. Some rows have no size entry. The others give once, few or many, or a class for an expanded clone.

abundance	v_gene	j_gene	d_gene	CDR3aa	CDR3nt
.	TRBV28	TRBJ1-1	.	CASRDRSLNTEAFF	TGTGCCAGCCGAGACAGAAGCCTGAACACTGAAGCTTTCTTT
.	TRBV6-6	TRBJ2-1	TRBD2	CASSYSRSGKENEQFF	TGTGCCAGCAGTTACTCGCGTAGCGGGAAAGAGAATGAGCAGTTCTTC
.	TRBV30	TRBJ1-6	.	CAWARTNSPLHF	TGTGCCTGGGCGCGTACTAATTCACCCCTCCACTTT
.	TRBV24-1	TRBJ1-2	TRBD1	CATETGGGGYTF	TGTGCCACGGAGACAGGGGGAGGTGGCTACACCTTC
.	TRBV11-3	TRBJ1-1	.	CASSFATGTEAFF	TGTGCCAGCAGCTTTGCTACAGGGACTGAAGCTTTCTTT
.	TRBV19	TRBJ1-1	TRBD1	CASSIGTGSGAFF	TGTGCCAGTAGTATCGGGACAGGGAGTGGCGCTTTCTTT
.	TRBV13	TRBJ2-1	TRBD2	CASSSYPALAGELYNEQFF	TGTGCCAGCAGCTCTTACCCCGCCCTAGCGGGAGAATTATACAATGAGCAGTTCTTC
.	TRBV6-5	TRBJ2-1	TRBD2	CASSYVLAGYNEQFF	TGTGCCAGCAGTTACGTACTAGCGGGATACAATGAGCAGTTCTTC
once	TRBV18	TRBJ1-2	TRBD1	CASSTTGTGNYGYTF	TGTGCCAGCTCAACAACCGGGACAGGGAACTATGGCTACACCTTC
.	TRBV28	TRBJ2-7	TRBD2	CASSSGTSPFWEQYF	TGTGCCAGCAGTTCCGGGACTAGCCCCTTTTGGGAGCAGTACTTC
.	TRBV7-9	TRBJ2-5	TRBD1	CATTRTGQETQYF	TGTGCCACCACAAGGACAGGCCAAGAGACCCAGTACTTC
once	TRBV19	TRBJ2-7	.	CASSISLGAYEQYF	TGTGCCAGTAGTATCTCTCTCGGGGCCTACGAGCAGTACTTC
.	TRBV19	TRBJ2-7	TRBD1	CASSLQGASYEQYF	TGTGCCAGTAGCCTACAGGGGGCCTCCTACGAGCAGTACTTC
.	TRBV20-1	TRBJ2-7	.	CSARQAREQYF	TGCAGTGCGAGACAAGCCCGCGAGCAGTACTTC
.	TRBV5-4	TRBJ1-3	.	CASSSGAGNTIYF	TGTGCCAGCAGCTCAGGGGCAGGAAACACCATATATTTT
.	TRBV18	TRBJ2-7	.	CASSPPTGPYEQYF	TGTGCCAGCTCACCACCGACAGGACCCTACGAGCAGTACTTC
.	TRBV11-3	TRBJ2-2	TRBD1	CASSFHRGRNTGELFF	TGTGCCAGCAGTTTTCACAGGGGTCGGAACACCGGGGAGCTGTTTTTT
.	TRBV5-1	TRBJ2-1	.	CASSLGATDSSYNEQFF	TGCGCCAGCAGCTTGGGGGCGACGGATAGCTCCTACAATGAGCAGTTCTTC
few	TRBV7-9	TRBJ1-5	.	CASSFTDSLDQPQHF	TGTGCCAGCAGCTTCACCGACAGTCTAGATCAGCCCCAGCATTTT
.	TRBV5-6	TRBJ2-3	.	CASSLGSATDTQYF	TGTGCCAGCAGCTTGGGGTCTGCGACAGATACGCAGTATTTT
.	TRBV5-4	TRBJ1-2	TRBD1	CASSSWGQVVHGYTF	TGTGCCAGCAGCTCGTGGGGACAGGTGGTCCATGGCTACACCTTC
.	TRBV27	TRBJ2-1	TRBD2	CASSGLAGDSYNEQFF	TGTGCCAGCAGTGGACTAGCGGGAGATTCCTACAATGAGCAGTTCTTC
.	TRBV28	TRBJ2-6	.	CASNGAGALYSGANVLTF	TGTGCCAGCAATGGGGCGGGGGCCCTTTACTCTGGGGCCAACGTCCTGACTTTC
.	TRBV19	TRBJ1-1	TRBD1	CASSYLAGGMNTEAFF	TGTGCCAGTAGTTATTTGGCAGGGGGCATGAACACTGAAGCTTTCTTT
.	TRBV18	TRBJ2-5	.	CASSLNRQETQYF	TGTGCCAGCTCACTTAACAGACAAGAGACCCAGTACTTC
.	TRBV7-8	TRBJ1-5	TRBD1	CASTADRRFNQPQHF	TGTGCCAGCACCGCGGACAGGCGGTTCAATCAGCCCCAGCATTTT
.	TRBV6-5	TRBJ2-7	TRBD1	CASSYSMPGGNEQYF	TGTGCCAGCAGTTACTCGATGCCAGGGGGCAACGAGCAGTACTTC
.	TRBV7-9	TRBJ1-4	.	CASSLGWGTYNEKLFF	TGTGCCAGCAGCTTAGGCTGGGGCACTTATAATGAAAAACTGTTTTTT
few	TRBV7-3	TRBJ2-7	.	CASSPGLVSYEQYF	TGTGCCAGCAGCCCGGGACTCGTATCCTACGAGCAGTACTTC
.	TRBV18	TRBJ2-2	TRBD2	CASSPPGLAGTGELFF	TGTGCCAGCTCACCACCGGGACTAGCGGGAACCGGGGAGCTGTTTTTT
.	TRBV15	TRBJ2-7	TRBD2	CATSSKPPGLAGIWSSYEQYF	TGTGCCACCAGCAGCAAACCACCGGGACTAGCGGGGATCTGGAGCTCCTACGAGCAGTACTTC